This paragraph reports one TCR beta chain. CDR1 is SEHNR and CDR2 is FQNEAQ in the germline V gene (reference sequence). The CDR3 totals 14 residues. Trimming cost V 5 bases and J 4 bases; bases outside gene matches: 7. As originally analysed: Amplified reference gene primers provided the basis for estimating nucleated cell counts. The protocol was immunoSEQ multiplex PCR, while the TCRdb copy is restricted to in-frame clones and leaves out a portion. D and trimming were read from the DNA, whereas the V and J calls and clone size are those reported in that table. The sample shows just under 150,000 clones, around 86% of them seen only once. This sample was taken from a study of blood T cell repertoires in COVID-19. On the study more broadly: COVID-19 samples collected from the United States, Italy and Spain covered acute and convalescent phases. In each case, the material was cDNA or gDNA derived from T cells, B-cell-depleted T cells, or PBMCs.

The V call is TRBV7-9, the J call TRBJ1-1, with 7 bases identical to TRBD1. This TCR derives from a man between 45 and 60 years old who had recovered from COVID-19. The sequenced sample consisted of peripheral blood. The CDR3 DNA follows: TGTGCCAGCAGCCCGGGAGGGGGCGGCACTGAAGCTTTCTTT. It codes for CASSPGGGGTEAFF.